This T cell receptor beta chain derives from a study of identifying expanded T cells in peripheral blood. The germline V gene has CDR1 MNHNS and CDR2 SASEGT. Trimming shortened V by 3 bases and J by 3 bases, and 8 bases separated the two germline ends. The CDR3 has 14 residues. Only in-frame clones appear in the TCRdb table, and some are missing; sequencing was by immunoSEQ multiplex PCR. The profile shows approximately 120,000 clones, about 88% of them singletons. A word on this clone: Antigen unknown.

Healthy donors had no documented immune events, such as infections, while sampled. Notes on the study in general: Over approximately two and four weeks, about 15 and 19 clones changed, versus 1.2 between replicates. Clone count variance between approximately two-week samples rose with total template count.

The sample comprised blood. The chain links TRBV6-1 to TRBJ1-4; a possible D gene is TRBD1 (5 bases). This clonotype was sampled from a person aged 18 to 70 in good health. The CDR3 is CASSEGPANEKLFF. The CDR3 nucleotides read TGTGCCAGCAGTGAGGGGCCAGCTAATGAAAAACTGTTTTTT.